Listed below are T cell receptor beta chains from one sample, sequenced in a study of cytomegalovirus exposure and HLA in healthy donors. Assay used: immunoSEQ multiplex PCR; TCRdb lists only in-frame clones, some missing. Of roughly 180,000 clones listed, 65% to 85% are singletons. Sequenced: PBMCs. The receptor set was obtained from a boy aged 2 to 10 in good health and CMV-seronegative. Both conserved end residues are part of each CDR3. Each record gives: D gene, J gene, clone size, V gene, CDR3 DNA, CDR3 protein. D genes are given only for firm matches. For some rows the clone size is stated as once, few or many, or as a class when expanded; others skip it.

>TRBD1|TRBJ2-2|NA|TRBV15
TGTGCCACCAGCACCAGGGGGCTTGGGGAGCTGTTTTTT
CATSTRGLGELFF
>TRBD1|TRBJ1-1|NA|TRBV5-1
TGCGCCAGCAGCTTGTCCGGACAGGAGAACACTGAAGCTTTCTTT
CASSLSGQENTEAFF
>TRBD1|TRBJ1-5|NA|TRBV18
TGTGCCAGCTCTACCGGGACAGGGACCGCTAGCAATCAGCCCCAGCATTTT
CASSTGTGTASNQPQHF
>NA|TRBJ2-7|NA|TRBV27
TGTGCCAGCAGTTTAGGGCTAGCACTCGAGCAGTACTTC
CASSLGLALEQYF
>TRBD1|TRBJ2-7|NA|TRBV4-1
TGCGCCAGCAGCCAAGGGAGACAGGGATGGACCTACGAGCAGTACTTC
CASSQGRQGWTYEQYF
>NA|TRBJ2-1|NA|TRBV11-2
TGTGCCAGCAGCAGACTCAGACAGTACAATGAGCAGTTCTTC
CASSRLRQYNEQFF
>TRBD1|TRBJ2-1|NA|TRBV4-1
TGCGCCAGCAGCCGAGCAGACAGGGGGGTTAATGAGCAGTTCTTC
CASSRADRGVNEQFF
>NA|TRBJ1-2|NA|TRBV7-2
TGTGCCAGCAGACCCGACTCAGGGTCTCAAGGCTACACCTTC
CASRPDSGSQGYTF
>TRBD2|TRBJ2-7|NA|TRBV5-6
TGTGCCAGCAGCACGCGGACTAGCGGACCTTACGAGCAGTACTTC
CASSTRTSGPYEQYF
>NA|TRBJ2-3|NA|TRBV4-1
TGCGCCAGCAGCCAAGATCAAACTAGCACAGATACGCAGTATTTT
CASSQDQTSTDTQYF
>TRBD2|TRBJ2-7|few|TRBV5-4
TGTGCCAGCAGCGGCGGACTAGCGGACCCTTACGAGCAGTACTTC
CASSGGLADPYEQYF
>NA|TRBJ1-2|NA|TRBV6-5
TGTGCCAGCAGTCCCAGGCAGGGCGTCTATGGCTACACCTTC
CASSPRQGVYGYTF
>NA|TRBJ2-7|NA|TRBV11-2
TGTGCCAGCAGCTTAGAAGTTGCGTCCTACGAGCAGTACTTC
CASSLEVASYEQYF
>TRBD2|TRBJ2-3|NA|TRBV7-9
TGTGCCAGCAGCCGTCCCGGGACTAGCGGCACAGATACGCAGTATTTT
CASSRPGTSGTDTQYF
>TRBD2|TRBJ2-5|NA|TRBV4-1
TGCGCCAGCAGCCAAGACACGGCTAGCGGGGGGGCGGCGCAAGAGACCCAGTACTTC
CASSQDTASGGAAQETQYF